One and the same sample provided the 18 T cell receptor beta chains below, sequenced in a study of T cell clonality in common variable immunodeficiency (dated by TCRdb to about 2015). Paper-wide results and their limitations: Fewer deletions and N-nucleotide insertions were reportedly observed in CVID TCRbeta sequences, and highly modified clones with 13 or more V deletions were reportedly absent from CVID TCRbeta sequences.

Receptors were amplified or captured by the immunoSEQ multiplex PCR assay. Imported from immuneACCESS, the table was reduced by TCRdb to in-frame sequences with V and J called. These copies leave out some clones; in studies compared against another copy, an unresolved V gene accounts for under half, and the cause of the remainder is not known. The table records 25,000 to 35,000 clones for this sample, and not one of them appears only once. The biggest ten clones account for 29% of the sample. No antigen has been identified for these receptors. Material for sequencing was peripheral blood mononuclear cells. All receptors derive from a human donor with common variable immunodeficiency.

This clone was detected many times. The CDR3 end lies 3 residues beyond the end of the read and is filled in from the germline J gene. V gene TRBV4-1 combines with J gene TRBJ1-4, with a possible D match to TRBD1 (5 bases). Germline V lookup: CDR1 MGHRA, CDR2 YSYEKL. This CDR3 has 15 residues. The germline V and J ends were trimmed by 1 base and 8 bases, with 14 bases remaining between them. CDR3 sequence: CASSQVAGIAEKLFF. The CDR3 DNA, read in part, is TGCGCCAGCAGCCAAGTAGCAGGGATTGCAGAAAAA.

This clone was recorded at least ten times. The read comes to an end 3 residues before the CDR3 does, leaving the germline J gene to fill in the end. The rearrangement links TRBV20-1 to TRBJ2-1, with TRBD2 identical over 12 bases. Germline CDR1 DFQATT, CDR2 SNEGSKA (reference sequence). V was pared by 6 bases and J by 8 bases, with 5 bases of the junction left unmatched. The CDR3 totals 13 residues. The CDR3 spells CSAWTSGAHEQFF. The sequenced CDR3 bases are TGCAGTGCCTGGACTAGCGGGGCCCATGAG.

This clone was recorded many times. The sequence runs out 3 residues before the end of the CDR3; the remainder is reconstructed from the germline J gene. The rearrangement joins TRBV19 to TRBJ2-1, with 8 bases lining up with TRBD2. V dropped 1 base and J dropped 2; count of bases not matched to a gene: 7. Germline V gene sequence: CDR1 LNHDA, CDR2 SQIVND (reference sequence). The CDR3 runs to 17 residues. CDR3 DNA (partial): TGTGCCAGTAGTATAGGTGCGGGGGGCCCCCCCTACAATGAG. It translates to CASSIGAGGPPYNE. From start to end, the CDR3 is CASSIGAGGPPYNEQFF.

In regard to this clone: From the germline J gene comes the end of the CDR3, since the read stops 3 residues before it. This chain uses TRBV7-2 with TRBJ2-7; possible D gene TRBD2, 6 bases. The ends were cut back, 5 bases at V and 6 bases at J, with 20 bases in the middle. The germline CDR1 and CDR2 sequences are SGHTA and FQGNSA. This CDR3 is 15 amino acids long. Partial CDR3 DNA: TGTGCCAGCAGCAAAACGGGGCGGGGCCTGGGCGAG. It codes for CASSKTGRGLGE. The full-length CDR3 reads as CASSKTGRGLGEQYF.

This clone was counted only a few times. From the germline J gene comes the end of the CDR3, since the read stops 3 residues before it. V is TRBV5-6 and J is TRBJ2-5; tentative D call: TRBD2 (6 bases). This CDR3 is built from 14 residues. The V and J ends lost 2 bases and 4 bases respectively, with 12 bases between them. In germline, CDR1 is SGHDT, CDR2 YYEEEE. The DNA read from the CDR3 is TGTGCCAGCAGCTTCGGAGGGGTGGCAGAGACC. This sequence encodes CASSFGGVAET. The full CDR3 is CASSFGGVAETQYF.

At least ten counts were recorded for this clone. The read falls 3 residues short of the CDR3 end, and the missing part is taken from the germline J gene. The V and J genes are TRBV30 and TRBJ2-7; D might be TRBD1 (5 bases). The germline V gene has CDR1 GTSNPN and CDR2 SVGIG (reference sequence). The V end was cut by 0 bases, the J end by 0 bases, with 9 bases between. The CDR3 runs 14 residues. CDR3 bases read: TGTGCCTGGAGTGTAGACAGTATCTCCTACGAG. Amino acids: CAWSVDSISYE. From start to end, the CDR3 is CAWSVDSISYEQYF.

The table lists this clone with a few counts. The DNA ends 3 residues before the CDR3 does, and the rest of the CDR3 is filled in from the germline J gene. The V gene is TRBV6-2 or TRBV6-3, the J gene TRBJ2-2; no clear D. The germline V gene encodes CDR1 MNHEY and CDR2 SVGEGT. This CDR3 has 14 amino acids. V dropped 4 bases and J dropped 0 bases, with 6 bases sitting between them. The CDR3 DNA, read in part, is TGTGCCAGCAGTTCCTTCTCGAACACCGGGGAG. Protein product: CASSSFSNTGE. The whole CDR3 is CASSSFSNTGELFF.

In this sample, this clone turned up a few times. Relative to the germline gene, one junction end is altered; a read error may explain this. The read ends 3 residues shy of where the CDR3 ends; the end is completed using the germline J gene. V usage is TRBV7-7 and J usage is TRBJ1-6; the match to TRBD1 covers 7 bases. CDR1 SSHAT and CDR2 FNYEAQ come from the germline V gene (reference sequence). The CDR3 runs to 14 residues. Incomplete CDR3 DNA: TGTGCTAGCAGCTCCGGGACAGCTGATTCACCC. It encodes CASSSGTADSP. In full, the CDR3 reads CASSSGTADSPLHF.

This clone was counted at least ten times. The read is 3 residues too short to cover the CDR3 end, so that end is filled in from the germline J gene. The rearrangement links TRBV5-1 to TRBJ1-3; D remains ambiguous. The CDR3 is 16 residues long. The V end lost 1 base, the J end lost 2 bases, and 13 bases lay between the germline ends. CDR1 and CDR2 (germline): SGHRS, YFSETQ. The CDR3 loop is CASSLSQAGAGNTIYF. The sequenced part of the CDR3 DNA is TGCGCCAGCAGCTTGAGCCAAGCGGGAGCTGGAAACACC.

This clone showed up just a few times. Read data end 3 residues before the CDR3 end; the end is taken from the germline J gene. The genes are TRBV19 and TRBJ2-1; TRBD2 aligns across 12 bases. Germline assignment: CDR1 LNHDA and CDR2 SQIVND (reference sequence). V dropped 6 bases and J dropped 5; count of bases not matched to a gene: 5. The CDR3 spans 15 residues. The CDR3 here is CASSYGLAGNNEQFF. Incomplete CDR3 DNA: TGTGCCAGTAGCTATGGACTAGCGGGGAACAATGAG.

This clone was seen more than once but under ten times. Read data end 3 residues before the CDR3 end; the end is taken from the germline J gene. The gene calls are TRBV6-1 and TRBJ2-3; the match to TRBD2 covers 9 bases. This CDR3 is 17 amino acids long. The V gene end was trimmed by 0 bases and the J gene end by 4 bases; junction bases not matched to a gene: 8. Germline CDR1 MNHNS, CDR2 SASEGT. The CDR3 region is CASSEAIFTSGPDTQYF. CDR3 DNA (partial): TGTGCCAGCAGTGAAGCGATTTTTACTAGCGGGCCAGATACG.

Notes on this clone: The observed sequence ends 3 residues before the CDR3 terminus, with the missing tail filled in from the germline J gene. The chain carries TRBV7-9 and TRBJ2-6; D is perhaps TRBD1 (5 bases). The V end lost 5 bases, the J end lost 9 bases, and 11 bases lay between the germline ends. Per the germline V gene, CDR1 is SEHNR and CDR2 is FQNEAQ (reference sequence). The CDR3 is 13 amino acids. The covered CDR3 bases are TGTGCCAGCAGCGACGACAGATTCAACGTC. It codes for CASSDDRFNV. The whole CDR3 reads CASSDDRFNVLTF.

Points on this clone: Read coverage stops 3 residues before the CDR3 terminus; the germline J gene supplies the remainder. The rearrangement joins TRBV20-1 to TRBJ2-1; 8 bases line up with TRBD2. CDR3 length equals 15 residues. Trimming took 2 bases from V and 6 from J; bases not matched to a gene: 9. Germline loops: CDR1 DFQATT, CDR2 SNEGSKA (reference sequence). CDR3 DNA, as far as it was read: TGCAGTGCTAGAACGACGGGGGGGCCTCTCAATGAG. Protein sequence: CSARTTGGPLNE. The complete CDR3 sequence is CSARTTGGPLNEQFF.

This clone was detected ten times or more. The read gets to within 3 residues of the CDR3 end, and the germline J gene fills in the rest. The chain joins TRBV6-2 or TRBV6-3 to TRBJ2-7; 9 nucleotides agree with TRBD1. V was clipped by 7 bases and J by 2 bases; unmatched bases: 6. The length of the CDR3 is 14 residues. CDR1 MNHEY and CDR2 SVGEGT come from the germline V gene. CDR3 amino acids: CASTIRTGAYEQYF. Partial CDR3 DNA: TGTGCCAGCACCATTAGGACAGGGGCCTACGAG.

This clone came up many times. The DNA ends 3 residues before the CDR3 does, and the rest of the CDR3 is filled in from the germline J gene. The chain recombines TRBV7-9 with TRBJ1-1; TRBD1 matches at 8 bases. Trimming took 5 bases from V and 4 from J; bases not matched to a gene: 3. CDR3 size: 13 residues. Germline V gene data show CDR1 as SEHNR and CDR2 as FQNEAQ (reference sequence). The covered CDR3 bases are TGTGCCAGCAGCGACAGGGGAGTCACTGAA. Protein: CASSDRGVTE. The CDR3 reads in full as CASSDRGVTEAFF.

This clone was seen a few times. The CDR3 end is not reached by the read, which stops 3 residues before it; the germline J gene fills it in. The chain uses TRBV7-2 and TRBJ2-7; the match to TRBD2 covers 7 bases. Germline trimming cut 1 base from V and 2 bases from J; bases unmatched to any gene: 2. Germline-derived CDR1 and CDR2 are SGHTA and FQGNSA. The CDR3 length is 14 residues. CDR3 sequence reads: CASSLEGTTYEQYF. The DNA read from the CDR3 is TGTGCCAGCAGCTTAGAGGGGACTACCTACGAG. The full variable domain, in which reference TRBV7-2 and TRBJ2-7 provide the parts outside the CDR3, is GAGVSQSPSNKVTEKGKDVELRCDPISGHTALYWYRQSLGQGLEFLIYFQGNSAPDKSGLPSDRFSAERTGGSVSTLTIQRTQQEDSAVYLCASSLEGTTYEQYFGPGTRLTVT.

This clone was found a few times. The read halts 3 residues ahead of the CDR3 end, with the missing end drawn from the germline J gene. V usage is TRBV5-6 and J usage is TRBJ2-5; 7 nucleotides line up with TRBD1. Germline-derived CDR1 and CDR2 are SGHDT and YYEEEE. The V gene end was trimmed by 2 bases and the J gene end by 4 bases; junction bases not matched to a gene: 5. The CDR3 consists of 14 residues. The CDR3 loop is CASSFPTGIETQYF. CDR3 DNA (partial): TGTGCCAGCAGCTTCCCGACAGGGATAGAGACC. The variable domain in full, with the rest retrieved from reference TRBV5-6 and TRBJ2-5, is DAGVTQSPTHLIKTRGQQVTLRCSPKSGHDTVSWYQQALGQGPQFIFQYYEEEERQRGNFPDRFSGHQFPNYSSELNVNALLLGDSALYLCASSFPTGIETQYFGPGTRLLVL.

This clone has ten or more counts. With the read ending 3 residues before the CDR3 end, the germline J gene is used to fill in that end. V usage is TRBV19 and J usage is TRBJ1-5, with D tentatively TRBD1 (6 bases). Trimming took off 5 bases at V and 2 bases at J, with 16 bases between the two ends. The CDR3 is 16 amino acids. From germline, CDR1 is LNHDA and CDR2 SQIVND (reference sequence). The DNA read from the CDR3 is TGTGCCAGTAGTGGGGTGTTCTCAGGGGGCAATCAGCCC. Translating it yields CASSGVFSGGNQP. The full CDR3 reads CASSGVFSGGNQPQHF.